This T cell receptor beta chain was obtained from a study of blood T cells in healthy people across ages. In germline, CDR1 is SQVTM, CDR2 ANQGSEA. The CDR3 covers 14 residues. Trimming removed 4 bases at V and 7 bases at J, with 16 bases between. Together with a sample-barcoded 5' primer, a J-beta primer mix was included in a second PCR lasting roughly 6 to 12 cycles. Unique molecular identifiers of 12 random nucleotides labeled each cDNA. A minimum of 3 million CDR3-containing paired-end reads was obtained for each sample. TCRdb fed the 5' RACE reads into MiXCR, producing one record per CDR3 protein. The table lists hundreds of thousands of distinct CDR3 sequences, 45% to 70% of them singletons. Every sample had a minimum of 6.5 million PBMCs isolated. Broader study findings: Both naive CD4+ cell counts and diversity were greater in long-lived donors than in aged donors.

Points on this clonotype: Its antigen is undetermined.

The clonotype comes from a middle-aged man in good health. The sequenced sample consisted of blood. The V call is TRBV29-1, the J call TRBJ2-2; D is perhaps TRBD1 (6 bases). CDR3 DNA sequence: TGCAGCGTTGTAAGGCAGGGGCGAGGCGGGGAGCTGTTTTTT. The encoded protein is CSVVRQGRGGELFF.